This T cell receptor (beta chain) was recorded in a study of T cells in Graves' hyperthyroidism and ophthalmopathy. Findings of the study overall: Most clonotypes that expanded in the thyroid above 0.001 also showed up in blood.

The V gene end was trimmed by 4 bases and the J gene end by 5 bases; junction bases not matched to a gene: 6. CDR1 SEHNR and CDR2 FQNEAQ come from the germline V gene (reference sequence). The CDR3 totals 14 residues. Amplified regions were TCR beta CDR3 sequences from RNA transcripts. The TCR CDR3 first-round RT-PCR relied on the HTBI primer set. TCRdb reanalysed the multiplex PCR reads using MiXCR and keeps one entry per CDR3 protein. The sample lists over 650,000 distinct CDR3 sequences, just under 45% seen once, with less than 9.5% in the top ten. This clonotype was detected many times. Its antigen is currently unknown.

The sample comprised peripheral blood or thyroid tissue (not recorded which). The chain joins TRBV7-9 to TRBJ2-5, with TRBD1 identical over 8 bases. The source of this sequence is an adult man with Graves' disease, either hyperthyroidism or ophthalmopathy (not recorded which). CDR3 sequence: CASSSPGGGETQYF. In DNA, the CDR3 is TGTGCCAGCAGCTCCCCAGGGGGCGGGGAGACCCAGTACTTC.